The 28 T cell receptor beta chains below all came from one sample that was sequenced in a study of blood T cell repertoires in COVID-19. Sequencing used immunoSEQ multiplex PCR; TCRdb keeps in-frame clones, though not all of them. The profile shows 300,000 to 350,000 clones, 88% of them singletons. The sample taken for sequencing was peripheral blood. Receptor source: a woman in her 70s with COVID-19, enrolled during active disease.

J is TRBJ1-4 and V is TRBV7-9, with a tentative D call TRBD1 (5 bases). The CDR3 loop spans 11 amino acids. V shed 5 bases and J shed 12 bases, with 10 bases lying between them. Germline CDR1 reads SEHNR; CDR2 reads FQNEAQ (reference sequence). CDR3: CASSLRGELFF. The CDR3 DNA is TGTGCCAGCAGCCTCCGGGGGGAACTGTTTTTT.

The sample holds one count of this clone. The chain links TRBV6-5 to TRBJ1-1, with a tentative D call TRBD1 (5 bases). The CDR3 totals 13 residues. Trimming pared 6 bases from V and 4 bases from J, leaving 12 bases between. Germline-derived CDR1 and CDR2 are MNHEY and SVGAGI. CDR3 in DNA: TGTGCCAGCAGCGCAGGGTTGACCACTGAAGCTTTCTTT. Protein: CASSAGLTTEAFF.

The chain links TRBV11-3 to TRBJ2-1; TRBD2 is a possible D gene (5 bases). The V and J ends lost 6 bases and 3 bases respectively, with 9 bases between them. CDR3 length: 13 residues. Germline values: CDR1 SGHNT, CDR2 YENEEA. CDR3 sequence: CASRSGDYNEQFF. In nucleotides, the CDR3 is TGTGCCAGCAGGAGCGGAGACTACAATGAGCAGTTCTTC.

The chain combines TRBV29-1 with TRBJ2-7; D might be TRBD2 (5 bases). The CDR3 runs 12 residues. Deletions cut 7 bases from V and 5 bases from J, with 15 bases between. Germline loops: CDR1 SQVTM, CDR2 ANQGSEA. The DNA for the CDR3 is TGCAGCGCTGCGGACTCCGTAGACGAGCAGTACTTC. Its translation: CSAADSVDEQYF.

The chain has TRBV28 and TRBJ1-2; the match to TRBD1 covers 10 bases. Trimming took 7 bases from V and 7 from J; bases not matched to a gene: 15. Germline lookup yields CDR1 MDHEN and CDR2 SYDVKM. The CDR3 sequence is 16 residues long. The CDR3 is CASKGRGDRGPVGYTF. CDR3 nucleotides: TGTGCCAGCAAAGGAAGGGGGGACAGGGGCCCCGTTGGCTACACCTTC.

The gene calls are TRBV5-4 and TRBJ2-1, with D hard to call. The V gene lost 4 bases and the J gene lost 7 bases, with 12 bases spanning the gap. The CDR3 loop spans 13 amino acids. The germline V gene encodes CDR1 SGHNT and CDR2 YYREEE (reference sequence). DNA of the CDR3: TGTGCCAGCAGCGGGCCAAGCCAAAATGAGCAGTTCTTC. This encodes CASSGPSQNEQFF.

This rearrangement joins TRBV2 to TRBJ2-1, with D possibly matching TRBD2 (7 bases). The CDR3 loop spans 14 amino acids. Germline CDR1 and CDR2: SNHLY and FYNNEI. V was cut by 7 bases and J by 10 bases, with 20 bases left in between. The DNA of the CDR3 is TGTGCCAGCACGGCCGGTGGGGGGGCCAGGGAGCAGTTCTTC. It is translated as CASTAGGGAREQFF.

The chain has TRBV15 and TRBJ2-5, with no clear D. Per germline, CDR1 LNHNV and CDR2 YYDKDF (reference sequence). CDR3 length equals 12 residues. Trimming took off 1 base at V and 7 bases at J, with 7 bases between the two ends. The CDR3: CATSRAPGTQYF. CDR3 bases: TGTGCCACCAGCAGAGCGCCAGGGACCCAGTACTTC.

This clone was picked up a small number of times. Here the CDR3 reads CASSFIGRGGGYTF. CDR3 nucleotide sequence: TGTGCCAGCAGCTTTATCGGGAGGGGAGGAGGCTACACCTTC. The chain uses TRBV11-2 and TRBJ1-2; D is perhaps TRBD1 (5 bases). The germline V gene encodes CDR1 SGHAT and CDR2 FQNNGV. This CDR3 has 14 residues. Trimming removed 3 bases from V and 8 bases from J, with 16 bases in between. The whole variable domain, remainder taken from reference TRBV11-2 and TRBJ1-2, is EAGVAQSPRYKIIEKRQSVAFWCNPISGHATLYWYQQILGQGPKLLIQFQNNGVVDDSQLPKDRFSAERLKGVDSTLKIQPAKLEDSAVYLCASSFIGRGGGYTFGSGTRLTVV.

This clone was found a few times. V and J are TRBV28 and TRBJ1-1; D remains unclear. The CDR3 is 11 amino acids. V shed 5 bases and J shed 2 bases, with 3 bases lying between them. Germline CDR1 MDHEN, CDR2 SYDVKM. CDR3 sequence (DNA): TGTGCCAGCAGTCGTAACACTGAAGCTTTCTTT. This gives the protein CASSRNTEAFF.

The chain links TRBV2 to TRBJ2-7; perhaps TRBD2 as D (5 bases). The germline gives CDR1 SNHLY, CDR2 FYNNEI. CDR3 length: 14 residues. The germline V and J ends were trimmed by 4 bases and 1 base, with 11 bases remaining between them. For the CDR3, the DNA is TGTGCCAGCAGTGCGCCTAGCATTTCCTACGAGCAGTACTTC. It codes for CASSAPSISYEQYF.

The chain is built from TRBV13 and TRBJ2-3; no definite D call. The V gene's germline CDR1 is PRHDT and CDR2 FYEKMQ (reference sequence). Trimming took 6 bases from V and 5 from J, leaving 9 bases between them. The CDR3 runs to 12 residues. CDR3 DNA: TGTGCCAGCAGTCTAGGAAGAGATACGCAGTATTTT. Amino acids: CASSLGRDTQYF.

This chain uses TRBV3-1 (or the pseudogene TRBV3-2) with TRBJ1-1; 11 nucleotides align to TRBD1. Trimming cost V 0 bases and J 3 bases; bases outside gene matches: 6. Germline CDR1 LGHDT, CDR2 YNNKEL (reference sequence). This CDR3 region has 17 residues. CDR3 loop: CASSQEGQGVLDTEAFF. CDR3 nucleotide sequence: TGTGCCAGCAGCCAAGAGGGACAGGGGGTTCTGGACACTGAAGCTTTCTTT.

The V gene is TRBV28, the J gene TRBJ2-6, with 9 nucleotides matching TRBD1. V trimming: 6 bases; J trimming: 2 bases; junction bases outside the gene matches: 2. The CDR3 runs to 15 residues. CDR1 is MDHEN and CDR2 is SYDVKM in the germline V gene. The CDR3 is CASSTGGTGANVLTF. The CDR3, as DNA: TGTGCCAGCAGCACAGGGGGCACTGGGGCCAACGTCCTGACTTTC.

This chain uses TRBV6-5 with TRBJ2-7; the D gene is possibly TRBD1 (7 bases). The germline CDR1 and CDR2 sequences are MNHEY and SVGAGI. The CDR3 extends over 15 amino acids. The germline V and J ends were trimmed by 6 bases and 7 bases, with 22 bases remaining between them. CDR3 in DNA: TGTGCCAGCAGCCCATTCGACAGGGAGGTGGGGGAGCAGTACTTC. It encodes CASSPFDREVGEQYF.

This clone was seen more than once but under ten times. The chain's CDR3 is CASSLDGQGAPFF. The CDR3 bases are TGCGCCAGCAGCTTAGATGGACAGGGTGCACCTTTCTTT. The V call is TRBV5-1, the J call TRBJ1-1, with 8 nucleotides matching TRBD1. V dropped 2 bases and J dropped 12; count of bases not matched to a gene: 9. The CDR3 has 13 amino acids. Per germline, CDR1 SGHRS and CDR2 YFSETQ.

V usage is TRBV29-1 and J usage is TRBJ1-1, with 9 bases fitting TRBD1. CDR3 size: 11 residues. CDR1 and CDR2 (germline): SQVTM, ANQGSEA. Germline trimming cut 8 bases from V and 6 bases from J; bases unmatched to any gene: 4. The chain's CDR3 is CSLWTGAEAFF. In DNA form, the CDR3 reads TGCAGCCTATGGACAGGGGCTGAAGCTTTCTTT.

The chain has TRBV7-2 and TRBJ2-7; possibly TRBD2 for D (5 bases). This CDR3 has 17 residues. Trimming cost V 5 bases and J 4 bases, with 24 bases left between them. Germline-derived CDR1 and CDR2 are SGHTA and FQGNSA. CDR3 sequence (DNA): TGTGCCAGCAGCCCCCGGAGGTCTGGCGGGCTGGGGTACGAGCAGTACTTC. Its protein is CASSPRRSGGLGYEQYF.

The rearrangement uses TRBV5-1 and TRBJ1-4; no clear D. The CDR3 is 13 residues long. Germline V gene data show CDR1 as SGHRS and CDR2 as YFSETQ. V shed 4 bases and J shed 8 bases, with 12 bases lying between them. This CDR3 reads CASSIEVPEKLFF. CDR3 nucleotide sequence: TGCGCCAGCAGCATCGAGGTTCCAGAAAAACTGTTTTTT.

The chain uses TRBV2 and TRBJ1-1; no clear D. CDR1 and CDR2 (germline): SNHLY, FYNNEI. Trimming pared 3 bases from V and 0 bases from J, leaving 5 bases between. This CDR3 is 13 amino acids long. The CDR3 DNA is TGTGCCAGCAGTGATCCGGTGAACACTGAAGCTTTCTTT. Its translation: CASSDPVNTEAFF. Full variable domain (outside the CDR3, taken from reference TRBV2 and TRBJ1-1): EPEVTQTPSHQVTQMGQEVILRCVPISNHLYFYWYRQILGQKVEFLVSFYNNEISEKSEIFDDQFSVERPDGSNFTLKIRSTKLEDSAMYFCASSDPVNTEAFFGQGTRLTVV.

The chain carries TRBV19 and TRBJ1-2, with D possibly matching TRBD1 (5 bases). Germline V gene data show CDR1 as LNHDA and CDR2 as SQIVND (reference sequence). Trimming left V 4 bases short and J 6 bases short, with 12 bases between. This CDR3 comprises 13 residues. The chain's CDR3 is CASSTGRVDGYTF. The CDR3 DNA reads TGTGCCAGTAGTACGGGCAGGGTTGATGGCTACACCTTC.

Note on this clone: The junction shows a germline mismatch at one end, possibly a read error. The genes are TRBV6-9 and TRBJ2-1, with 7 bases lining up with TRBD1. The CDR3 is 11 residues long. Germline CDR1 MNHGY, CDR2 SVAAGI. The chain's CDR3 is CASSLDRVLLF. CDR3 bases: TGTGCCAGCAGTTTAGACAGGGTATTACTCTTC.

This chain uses TRBV27 with TRBJ2-1; the match to TRBD1 covers 8 bases. There are 16 residues in the CDR3. The ends lost 2 bases at V and 8 bases at J; junction bases unmatched: 11. Germline CDR1 reads MNHEY; CDR2 reads SMNVEV (reference sequence). The CDR3 nucleotides read TGTGCCAGCAGTTTACCTTGGGGCAGGGGGCTAGATGAGCAGTTCTTC. Protein product: CASSLPWGRGLDEQFF.

The chain combines TRBV27 with TRBJ1-2, with D hard to call. The CDR3 totals 15 residues. Trimming stripped 4 bases from V and 4 bases from J, with 16 bases between. Germline-derived CDR1 and CDR2 are MNHEY and SMNVEV (reference sequence). The DNA for the CDR3 is TGTGCCAGCAGTTCCCTCCCGCAGGCTCTCTATGGCTACACCTTC. Amino acids: CASSSLPQALYGYTF.

This rearrangement joins TRBV4-2 to TRBJ2-7, with a weak D call TRBD2 (5 bases). Per germline, CDR1 LGHNA and CDR2 YNFKEQ. The CDR3 has 16 amino acids. Trimming cost V 0 bases and J 0 bases, with 12 bases left between them. The DNA of the CDR3 is TGTGCCAGCAGCCAAGACTGGGTAGCGAGCTCCTACGAGCAGTACTTC. It is translated as CASSQDWVASSYEQYF.

V and J are TRBV6-2 or TRBV6-3 and TRBJ1-6, with D hard to call. This CDR3 has 16 residues. From germline, CDR1 is MNHEY and CDR2 SVGEGT. V was cut by 4 bases and J by 2 bases, with 12 bases left in between. Written as DNA, the CDR3 is TGTGCCAGCAGTTTTCGACAATACGCCTATAATTCACCCCTCCACTTT. The encoded protein is CASSFRQYAYNSPLHF.

The chain has TRBV9 and TRBJ1-6, with 9 bases matching TRBD1. This CDR3 spans 16 amino acids. Trimming at V came to 4 bases and at J to 7 bases, leaving 9 bases not matched to a gene. The germline V gene has CDR1 SGDLS and CDR2 YYNGEE. The chain's CDR3 is CASSNTGTGSNSPLHF. CDR3 bases: TGTGCCAGCAGCAACACCGGGACAGGGTCCAATTCACCCCTCCACTTT.

Of note for this clone: At the DNA level, this CDR3 is encoded by other sequences in the same sample as well. The J gene is TRBJ1-2, the V gene TRBV5-1, with 7 bases aligning to TRBD1. This CDR3 region has 13 residues. In germline, CDR1 is SGHRS, CDR2 YFSETQ. The trim removed 3 bases at V and 5 bases at J, leaving 4 bases unmatched. Here the CDR3 DNA reads TGCGCCAGCAGCTCGCAGGGGGGTTATGGCTACACCTTC. It encodes CASSSQGGYGYTF.